The 27 T cell receptor beta chains given below trace back to one sample, sequenced in a study of CD8+ T cells in alopecia areata. Sorting of pooled cutaneous lymph node cells used CD4, CD8alpha, NKG2D, NKG2ACE and other markers. The authors extracted RNA and reverse transcribed it into cDNA as the sequencing template. Libraries were prepared by immunoSEQ multiplex PCR; TCRdb keeps only in-frame clonotypes and omits some of them. The profile covers roughly 260,000 clones, none occurring a single time. Sequencing input: CD4+ T cells sorted from a lymph node. The receptors come from a C3H/HeJ mouse with alopecia areata. These mice share the MHC haplotype H2-k.

Of note for this clone: Mouse gene names and germline throughout. Read data end 4 residues before the CDR3 end; the end is taken from the germline J gene. This sequence joins TRBV13-2 and TRBJ1-1; TRBD1 might be the D (5 bases). From germline, CDR1 is NNHNN and CDR2 SYGAGS (reference sequence). The CDR3 is 12 residues long. CDR3 sequence reads: CASGDPGKEVFF. The CDR3 bases that were read are TGTGCCAGCGGTGATCCAGGGAAA.

This clone was picked up a small number of times. The gene names here belong to mouse. The read falls 4 residues short of the CDR3 end, and the missing part is taken from the germline J gene. This rearrangement joins TRBV13-1 to TRBJ2-1, with 10 positions matching TRBD1. J gave up 2 bases and V 0 bases, and 5 bases lay outside the gene matches. Germline assignment: CDR1 NSHNY and CDR2 SYGAGN. This CDR3 contains 17 residues. This CDR3 is CASSDARGQGDYAEQFF. CDR3 DNA (partial): TGTGCCAGCAGTGATGCAAGAGGACAGGGGGACTATGCT.

With respect to this clone: Gene names and germline refer to mouse. Read coverage stops 4 residues before the CDR3 terminus; the germline J gene supplies the remainder. Other DNA sequences in the same sample also yield this CDR3. The gene calls are TRBV13-1 and TRBJ2-5, with 10 bases identical to TRBD1. In germline, CDR1 is NSHNY, CDR2 SYGAGN. This CDR3 is 14 amino acids long. CDR3 amino acids: CASSRTGGEDTQYF. CDR3 bases read: TGTGCCAGCAGTCGGACAGGGGGAGAAGAC.

This clone has more than one count but fewer than ten. Each gene name is a mouse one. The CDR3 goes on 4 residues after the read ends, and that part is filled in from the germline J gene. The chain joins TRBV19 to TRBJ2-3; possible D gene TRBD1, 6 bases. Germline assignment: CDR1 FNHDT and CDR2 SITEND (reference sequence). V shed 5 bases and J shed 3 bases, with 16 bases lying between them. The CDR3 contains 15 residues. CDR3 bases read: TGTGCCAGCAGACCGAACAGGGAGGGGGCAGAA. Translated, it gives CASRPNREGAE. The CDR3 in its entirety is CASRPNREGAETLYF.

Worth noting for this clone: Genes and germline are mouse. The CDR3 end lies 4 residues beyond the end of the read and is filled in from the germline J gene. Other DNA variants within this sample encode the same CDR3. This chain joins TRBV1 and TRBJ2-7, with TRBD2 identical over 11 bases. From germline, CDR1 is NSQYPW and CDR2 LRSPGD (reference sequence). The CDR3 covers 15 residues. The CDR3: CTCSAAGTGGYEQYF. The part of the CDR3 DNA that was read is TGCACCTGCAGTGCCGCCGGGACTGGGGGTTAT.

A few counts support this clone. Each gene name is a mouse one. The CDR3 extends 4 residues past the end of the read, so its final part is completed from the germline J gene. Other DNA sequences in the sample encode the same CDR3. The chain recombines TRBV1 with TRBJ2-7; D unresolved. The CDR3 runs to 13 residues. The V gene lost 1 base and the J gene lost 2 bases, with 6 bases spanning the gap. Germline V gene data show CDR1 as NSQYPW and CDR2 as LRSPGD (reference sequence). The CDR3 is CTCSAGLTYEQYF. The sequenced CDR3 bases are TGCACCTGCAGTGCAGGACTAACCTAT.

A word on this clone: Gene names and germline match the mouse. The read terminates 4 residues ahead of where the CDR3 ends, so the germline J gene completes it. V usage is TRBV19 and J usage is TRBJ2-3, with 12 positions matching TRBD1. CDR1 and CDR2 from the germline V gene are FNHDT and SITEND (reference sequence). The CDR3 is 16 residues long. The V and J ends lost 5 bases and 0 bases, in that order; junction bases with no gene match: 4. This chain's CDR3 is CASRWDRGPSAETLYF. The CDR3 DNA, read in part, is TGTGCCAGCAGGTGGGACAGGGGGCCTAGTGCAGAA. The full variable domain, completed using reference TRBV19 and TRBJ2-3, is GGIITQTPKFLIGQEGQKLTLKCQQNFNHDTMYWYRQDSGKGLRLIYYSITENDLQKGDLSEGYDASREKKSSFSLTVTSAQKNEMAVFLCASRWDRGPSAETLYFGSGTRLTVL.

This clone was seen ten or more times. Gene names and germline refer to mouse. With the read ending 4 residues before the CDR3 end, the germline J gene is used to fill in that end. Additional DNA sequences in this sample encode the identical CDR3. The rearrangement joins TRBV13-1 to TRBJ2-3, with 7 bases identical to TRBD2. J lost 0 bases, V lost 0 bases, and 1 base had no gene match. This CDR3 comprises 15 residues. CDR1 and CDR2 from the germline V gene are NSHNY and SYGAGN. The covered CDR3 bases are TGTGCCAGCAGTGATGGGGGGGGAAGTGCAGAA. Its protein is CASSDGGGSAE. The complete CDR3 sequence is CASSDGGGSAETLYF.

This clone has ten or more counts. Any gene name here is a mouse gene name. The CDR3 end falls 4 residues outside the read, so it is completed with the germline J gene. Other DNA sequences of this sample code for an identical CDR3. The rearrangement links TRBV1 to TRBJ1-1; D uncertain. The CDR3 length is 13 residues. Trimming shortened V by 1 base and J by 0 bases, and 3 bases separated the two germline ends. Germline CDR1 NSQYPW, CDR2 LRSPGD (reference sequence). CDR3: CTCSAGSNTEVFF. The part of the CDR3 DNA that was read is TGCACCTGCAGTGCAGGTTCAAACACA.

Of note for this clone: Mouse gene names and germline throughout. Other DNA sequences in the same sample also yield this CDR3. The CDR3 is CASSPQGLDAEQFF. The CDR3 bases that were read are TGTGCCAGCAGCCCTCAGGGGCTGGATGCT. The chain recombines TRBV5 with TRBJ2-1, with a possible D match to TRBD1 (6 bases). Coverage ceases 4 residues before the CDR3 finishes, and the germline J gene fills in the end. The CDR3 length is 14 residues. Germline-derived CDR1 and CDR2 are LGHNA and YNLKQL (reference sequence). Trimming left V 4 bases short and J 5 bases short, with 12 bases between.

This clone showed up just a few times. The genes are named according to mouse. The CDR3 is cut off 4 residues early in the read; its end comes from the germline J gene. The rearrangement links TRBV19 to TRBJ2-2, with TRBD1 identical over 8 bases. J gave up 2 bases and V 4 bases, and 7 bases lay outside the gene matches. Germline loops: CDR1 FNHDT, CDR2 SITEND (reference sequence). CDR3 length: 16 residues. The sequenced CDR3 bases are TGTGCCAGCAGTCCGACAGGGGAGCGGAACACCGGG. Its translation is CASSPTGERNTG. In full, the CDR3 reads CASSPTGERNTGQLYF.

This clone showed up just a few times. Germline and genes here are mouse. The part of the CDR3 DNA that was read is TGTGCCTGGAGTCGGGGACAGGGGGGCACA. Translated: CAWSRGQGGT. The CDR3 reads in full as CAWSRGQGGTEVFF. The chain joins TRBV31 to TRBJ1-1; 11 positions agree with TRBD1. The missing CDR3 end, 4 residues past where the read stops, is filled in from the germline J gene. This CDR3 has 14 residues. From germline, CDR1 is GKSSPN and CDR2 SITVG. Trimming cost V 1 base and J 4 bases; bases outside gene matches: 2.

The table lists this clone with a few counts. Genes here carry mouse names. The read falls 4 residues short of the CDR3 end, and the missing part is taken from the germline J gene. This sample also contains other DNA sequences that code for the same CDR3. V usage is TRBV13-2 and J usage is TRBJ2-7; D perhaps matches TRBD1 (6 bases). The ends were cut back, 0 bases at V and 3 bases at J, with 7 bases in the middle. The germline V gene has CDR1 NNHNN and CDR2 SYGAGS (reference sequence). The CDR3 spans 13 residues. The CDR3 region is CASGDAQGYEQYF. Partial CDR3 DNA: TGTGCCAGCGGTGATGCACAGGGCTAT.

Concerning this clone itself: Gene names denote mouse genes. The read finishes 4 residues shy of the CDR3 end, and the germline J gene is used to complete it. V and J are TRBV1 and TRBJ1-1; the match to TRBD1 covers 7 bases. Per germline, CDR1 NSQYPW and CDR2 LRSPGD (reference sequence). The CDR3 extends over 15 amino acids. V gave up 3 bases and J gave up 1 base; unmatched junction bases: 5. The CDR3 sequence: CTCSASHRGNTEVFF. The sequenced CDR3 bases are TGCACCTGCAGTGCGTCGCACAGGGGAAACACA.

Details on this clone: Gene labels here are mouse ones. The CDR3 end is not reached by the read, which stops 4 residues before it; the germline J gene fills it in. This rearrangement joins TRBV1 to TRBJ2-4; 7 nucleotides match TRBD1. Per the germline V gene, CDR1 is NSQYPW and CDR2 is LRSPGD (reference sequence). The CDR3 is 14 residues long. CDR3: CTCSADGTENTLYF. CDR3 bases read: TGCACCTGCAGTGCAGATGGGACAGAAAAC.

Notes on this clone: Genes here carry mouse names. The read finishes 4 residues shy of the CDR3 end, and the germline J gene is used to complete it. This chain links TRBV13-2 with TRBJ2-2; a possible D gene is TRBD2 (5 bases). The CDR3 extends over 13 amino acids. V shed 3 bases and J shed 4 bases, with 7 bases lying between them. Germline loops: CDR1 NNHNN, CDR2 SYGAGS (reference sequence). The part of the CDR3 DNA that was read is TGTGCCAGCGGTGTGGGGAGCACCGGG. It codes for CASGVGSTG. The complete CDR3 sequence is CASGVGSTGQLYF.

Points on this clone: Germline and genes: mouse. The CDR3 extends 4 residues past the end of the read, so its final part is completed from the germline J gene. The same CDR3 arises from other DNA sequences in this sample as well. The chain couples TRBV1 to TRBJ1-1; 8 nucleotides agree with TRBD1. The germline V gene has CDR1 NSQYPW and CDR2 LRSPGD (reference sequence). Germline trimming cut 0 bases from V and 4 bases from J; bases unmatched to any gene: 4. The CDR3 covers 15 residues. The CDR3 is CTCSADPGGTTEVFF. The CDR3 bases that were read are TGCACCTGCAGTGCAGACCCAGGGGGCACCACA.

The table lists this clone with a few counts. Germline and genes: mouse. The CDR3 extends 4 residues past the end of the read, so its final part is completed from the germline J gene. The chain recombines TRBV19 with TRBJ2-7, with 10 nucleotides matching TRBD1. The CDR3 covers 13 residues. Per the germline V gene, CDR1 is FNHDT and CDR2 is SITEND (reference sequence). The CDR3 loop is CASTRDRGDEQYF. The CDR3 DNA, read in part, is TGTGCCAGCACCCGGGACAGGGGAGAT.

A note on this clone: Here the gene names and germline are mouse. The read ends 4 residues early relative to the CDR3; the germline J gene fills the gap. The chain recombines TRBV1 with TRBJ1-2, with 12 positions matching TRBD1. Per germline, CDR1 NSQYPW and CDR2 LRSPGD (reference sequence). The CDR3 extends over 15 amino acids. The sequenced CDR3 bases are TGCACCTGCAGTGCAGATGGGACAGGGGGCTTC. This codes for CTCSADGTGGF. The complete CDR3 protein is CTCSADGTGGFDYTF.

As concerns this clone: Gene names and germline refer to mouse. Incomplete CDR3 DNA: TGTGCCAGCAACTGGGGGGATAACACCGGG. Its translation: CASNWGDNTG. Given in full, the CDR3 is CASNWGDNTGQLYF. The rearrangement links TRBV4 to TRBJ2-2, with TRBD2 matching 9 bases. The read comes to an end 4 residues before the CDR3 does, leaving the germline J gene to fill in the end. J was trimmed by 2 bases and V by 7 bases; bases with no gene match: 2. Germline values: CDR1 LGHDT, CDR2 YNNKQL (reference sequence). The CDR3 contains 14 residues.

On this clone itself: Any gene name here is a mouse gene name. The read terminates 4 residues ahead of where the CDR3 ends, so the germline J gene completes it. J is TRBJ1-2 and V is TRBV13-3, with 9 bases fitting TRBD1. V shed 5 bases, J shed 3 bases, and the junction held 5 bases outside the gene matches. Germline V lookup: CDR1 NNHDY, CDR2 SYVADS. The CDR3 is 14 amino acids. Here the CDR3 reads CASRPGQGYSDYTF. The CDR3 DNA, read in part, is TGTGCCAGCAGGCCGGGACAGGGCTACTCC.

This clone was counted a few times. These gene names are mouse names. The read gets to within 4 residues of the CDR3 end, and the germline J gene fills in the rest. The chain carries TRBV31 and TRBJ2-3; 9 nucleotides match TRBD2. The germline CDR1 and CDR2 sequences are GKSSPN and SITVG. This CDR3 has 17 amino acids. V lost 1 base to trimming and J lost 0 bases; unmatched junction nucleotides: 8. The CDR3 bases that were read are TGTGCCTGGAGTCAATCACTGGGGGGATCTAGTGCAGAA. It yields the protein CAWSQSLGGSSAE. The whole CDR3 sequence reads CAWSQSLGGSSAETLYF.

This clone showed up just a few times. Genes and germline come from the mouse. The read halts 4 residues ahead of the CDR3 end, with the missing end drawn from the germline J gene. This rearrangement joins TRBV13-1 to TRBJ1-1, with 9 bases fitting TRBD1. J gave up 3 bases and V 4 bases, and 4 bases lay outside the gene matches. The CDR3 is made up of 14 amino acids. Germline loops: CDR1 NSHNY, CDR2 SYGAGN. CDR3 loop: CASSWDRVDTEVFF. The sequenced part of the CDR3 DNA is TGTGCCAGCAGTTGGGACAGGGTTGACACA.

This clone showed up just a few times. The gene symbols are mouse symbols. The observed sequence ends 4 residues before the CDR3 terminus, with the missing tail filled in from the germline J gene. The J gene is TRBJ2-5, the V gene TRBV1, with D possibly matching TRBD2 (6 bases). The CDR3 is 14 residues long. The germline V gene encodes CDR1 NSQYPW and CDR2 LRSPGD (reference sequence). The DNA read from the CDR3 is TGCACCTGCAGTGGTACTCTGGGGAAAGAC. Its protein product is CTCSGTLGKD. The CDR3 as a whole reads CTCSGTLGKDTQYF.

In this sample, this clone turned up a few times. Gene and germline names: mouse. The observed sequence ends 4 residues before the CDR3 terminus, with the missing tail filled in from the germline J gene. The same CDR3 arises from other DNA sequences in this sample as well. The chain is built from TRBV5 and TRBJ2-5; 9 positions match TRBD2. Germline values: CDR1 LGHNA, CDR2 YNLKQL (reference sequence). This CDR3 has 14 amino acids. V dropped 3 bases and J dropped 2; count of bases not matched to a gene: 0. Partial CDR3 DNA: TGTGCCAGCAGCCAGACTGGGGGCCAAGAC. It is translated as CASSQTGGQD. The complete CDR3 reads CASSQTGGQDTQYF.

Note on this clone: Gene names are the mouse ones. The CDR3 end lies 4 residues beyond the end of the read and is filled in from the germline J gene. The gene calls are TRBV13-1 and TRBJ1-1; 9 nucleotides align to TRBD1. The germline V gene has CDR1 NSHNY and CDR2 SYGAGN. The CDR3 covers 18 residues. V lost 2 bases and J lost 1; bases outside the gene matches: 12. This CDR3 reads CASSEVPGQGSRNTEVFF. The part of the CDR3 DNA that was read is TGTGCCAGCAGTGAGGTCCCGGGACAGGGAAGTAGAAACACA.

The sample holds a few counts of this clone. Genes and germline come from the mouse. The CDR3 here is CTCRGTGEDTQYF. The covered CDR3 bases are TGCACCTGCAGAGGGACAGGGGAAGAC. The chain combines TRBV1 with TRBJ2-5; TRBD1 aligns across 10 bases. The missing CDR3 end, 4 residues past where the read stops, is filled in from the germline J gene. This CDR3 spans 13 amino acids. Germline V gene sequence: CDR1 NSQYPW, CDR2 LRSPGD (reference sequence). Looking up the rest from reference TRBV1 and TRBJ2-5 gives the full variable domain: VTLLEQNPRWRLVPRGQAVNLRCILKNSQYPWMSWYQQDLQKQLQWLFTLRSPGDKEVKSLPGADYLATRVTDTELRLQVANMSQGRTLYCTCRGTGEDTQYFGPGTRLLVL.